This TCR beta chain was found in a study of T-cell reconstitution after alpha-beta-depleted transplantation in children. TCRbeta library construction was performed incorporating unique molecular identifiers. TCRdb recomputed calls from the PCR reads with MiXCR, one row per CDR3 protein. The sample shows approximately 400,000 distinct CDR3 sequences, about 11% of them seen only once. CDR1 and CDR2 (germline): KGHDR, SFDVKD. CDR3 length equals 16 residues. Trimming took 3 bases from V and 2 from J; bases not matched to a gene: 8. This material consisted of PBMCs from the stem cell graft donor, taken from the stem cell graft. This TCR derives from a human donor who donated a stem cell graft to a child with acute myeloid leukemia. J is TRBJ2-5 and V is TRBV24-1; TRBD2 matches at 7 bases. CDR3 nucleotides: TGTGCCACCAGTGATCCCCAGCGGGACGGACAAGAGACCCAGTACTTC. Amino acids: CATSDPQRDGQETQYF.